Sequencing of this T cell receptor (beta chain) was carried out in a study of blood T cells in healthy people across ages (dated by TCRdb to the mid-2010s). About the investigation overall: In model experiments, template switching captured about one uniquely barcoded TCR beta cDNA molecule for every two T cells. Using deep sequencing normalized with unique cDNA molecular identifiers, the study measured how TCR beta repertoire diversity changes with age. Two additional independent replicas of 1 million unique cDNA reads from the same blood draw were analyzed for two donors (one aged 18 to 30 and one aged 80 or older). To avoid experimental bias, donors of different ages were spread randomly across the sequencing lanes. Donors were grouped into four age groups: young (average approximately 15 years), middle-aged (around 39), aged (about 60) and long-lived (approximately 78).

Spanning cysteine to phenylalanine, the CDR3 consists of 17 amino acids. Only the CDR3 portion is preserved as DNA: 51 bases, with reading frame beginning at the first base. For CDR1 and CDR2, the germline V gene (reference sequence) lists DFQATT and SNEGSKA. Unmatched junction bases come to 10, with V trimmed by 0 bases and J by 3 bases. As concerns this clonotype: The antigen it binds to is not known. Base qualities are not provided; no much larger clone lies one nucleotide away.

The 39 donors, aged about 6 to 95 years, were systemically healthy Caucasian individuals from Russia. Each donor gave about 9.2 milliliters of peripheral blood, drawn into EDTA-treated Vacutainer tubes. Ficoll-Paque density-gradient centrifugation was used to isolate PBMCs, with at least 7 million obtained per sample. Total RNA, at least 5 micrograms per sample, was extracted from PBMCs with Trizol reagent. Naive CD45RAhigh/CD27high T cell percentages were measured by flow cytometry on a PBMC aliquot from every donor. Results the study describes overall, beyond this receptor: The CMV infection status of donors was not known, potentially confounding age-related changes in expanded clonotypes. Compared with the aged group, the long-lived group had more naive CD4+ T cells, fewer expanded clones and increased TCR diversity, suggesting age selection. Observed TCR beta diversity per million T cells fell roughly linearly with age, and a significant reduction was already apparent by age about 36. There was a strong correlation between observed TCR beta diversity and the percentage of naive T cells measured by flow cytometry. Conclusive comparison of naive and antigen-experienced compartments was prevented by the profiling of bulk unsorted PBMCs. Estimates of total diversity based on one million sequenced T cells were considered lower bounds and underestimates.

Receptors were amplified or captured by 5' RACE. Sequenced on an Illumina HiSeq 2500. The second PCR ran for about 6 to 11 cycles and used a J-beta primer mix along with a sample-barcoded 5' primer. Each TCR beta cDNA molecule received a unique molecular identifier from a template-switch 5' adaptor carrying 12 random nucleotides. Each sample yielded at least 2.5 million CDR3-containing paired-end reads. All of the RNA was converted into first-strand cDNA using the Mint cDNA synthesis kit, with a TRBC-specific oligonucleotide serving as the primer. Following uracil-DNA glycosylase treatment, a first 18-cycle PCR with universal primers M1SS and BC2_uni_R was performed on all cDNA. From the authors' description of their analysis: For normalization, 1 million high-quality reads were randomly selected from each sample, with every read carrying a distinct molecular identifier. Instead of being binned into consensus sequences, reads that shared molecular identifiers were thrown out. MiTCR, run with a Q25 quality threshold and the strictest error-elimination algorithm, handled CDR3 identification, clonotype clustering and error correction. Lower-bound total TCR beta diversity was estimated with a nonparametric unseen species model using Euler transformation. TCRdb passed the public sequencing reads through fastp at Q25 and MiXCR, retaining productive beta sequences. Merged by CDR3 protein, the rows form single entries marked with the most common genes and DNA. Here the V and J calls rest on TCRdb's processing, not on the authors' analysis. The sample data list 800,000 or so distinct CDR3 sequences, and 62% of these were observed just once. Around 30% of the sample rests with the top ten.

This clonotype was sampled from a man under 40 in good health. This sequence uses TRBV20-1 and TRBJ2-1; 8 middle bases align to TRBD2. The sample was blood. CDR3 reads: CSARDPSSGGNYNEQFF. In nucleotide form, the sequence is TGCAGTGCTAGAGATCCCTCGAGCGGGGGCAACTACAATGAGCAGTTCTTC.